The clone carrying this T cell receptor (beta chain) was seen ten or more times. The antigen is undetermined. Germline CDR1 is LNHNV and CDR2 is YYDKDF (reference sequence). The CDR3 contains 17 residues. V lost 2 bases, J lost 0 bases, and 5 bases stayed unmatched. The record originates from a study of blood T cells in healthy people across ages. Study-wide background: Researchers report that template switching captured about one barcoded beta molecule per two T cells. Broader study findings: Bulk PBMC profiling left naive and antigen-experienced comparisons inconclusive.

A second about 7 to 12 cycle PCR used barcoded and J-beta primers. A single record per CDR3 protein comes from TCRdb applying MiXCR to the 5' RACE reads. The sample holds roughly 1,500,000 distinct CDR3 sequences, roughly 32% seen once. Sample: blood. The chain joins TRBV15 to TRBJ2-5; 11 bases align to TRBD2. The TCR comes from a woman under 40 in good health. The CDR3 spells CATSRNPSGGNQETQYF. The CDR3 nucleotides are TGTGCCACCAGCAGAAATCCTAGCGGGGGGAACCAAGAGACCCAGTACTTC.